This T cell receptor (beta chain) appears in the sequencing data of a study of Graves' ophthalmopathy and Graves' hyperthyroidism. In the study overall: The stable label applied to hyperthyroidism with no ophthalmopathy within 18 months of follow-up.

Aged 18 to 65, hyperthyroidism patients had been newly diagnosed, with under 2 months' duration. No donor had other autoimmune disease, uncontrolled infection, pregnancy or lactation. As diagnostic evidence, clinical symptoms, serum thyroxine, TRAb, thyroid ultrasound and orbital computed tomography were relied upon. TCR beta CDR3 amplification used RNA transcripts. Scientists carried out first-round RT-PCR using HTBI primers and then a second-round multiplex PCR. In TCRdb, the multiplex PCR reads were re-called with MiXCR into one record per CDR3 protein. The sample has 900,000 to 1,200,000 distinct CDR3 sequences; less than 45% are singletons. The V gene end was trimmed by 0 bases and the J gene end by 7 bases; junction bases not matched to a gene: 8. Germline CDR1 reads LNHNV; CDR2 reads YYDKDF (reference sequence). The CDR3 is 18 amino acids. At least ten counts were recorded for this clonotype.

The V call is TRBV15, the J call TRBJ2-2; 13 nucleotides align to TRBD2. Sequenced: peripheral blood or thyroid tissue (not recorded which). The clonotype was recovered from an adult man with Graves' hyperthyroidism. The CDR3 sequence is CATSREGGLAGERGELFF. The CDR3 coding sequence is TGTGCCACCAGCAGAGAAGGCGGACTAGCGGGGGAACGCGGGGAGCTGTTTTTT.